This TCR beta chain was captured in a study of blood T cell repertoires in COVID-19. Study summary: Researchers got acute and convalescent COVID-19 samples from the United States, Italy and Spain. T cells, B-cell-depleted T cells, or PBMCs supplied cDNA or gDNA.

V lost 8 bases and J 4 bases, leaving 17 bases between the germline ends. The CDR3 has 15 amino acids. The germline CDR1 and CDR2 sequences are MNHEY and SVGAGI. Source study methods: By means of reference gene primer amplification, nucleated cell counts were estimated. The repertoire was sequenced with immunoSEQ multiplex PCR; TCRdb's copy has only in-frame clones and lacks some. Clone size and V and J calls were adopted from that table, with D and trimming inferred from the DNA. The table includes over 150,000 clones, around four fifths detected once. Sequenced: peripheral blood. The chain couples TRBV6-5 to TRBJ2-2, with a tentative D call TRBD2 (6 bases). The TCR sequence derives from a man aged 65 to 79 with acute or convalescent COVID-19. CDR3 coding DNA: TGTGCCAGCGGGAGGCGGGGTGGGGGCACCGGGGAGCTGTTTTTT. Amino acids: CASGRRGGGTGELFF.